What follows is one TCR beta chain and its context. Its cognate antigen is unknown. The CDR3 is 15 residues long. Germline assignment: CDR1 LNHDA and CDR2 SQIVND (reference sequence). V lost 5 bases, J lost 1 base, and 3 bases stayed unmatched. Researchers ran the PCR with 60 Vbeta and 13 Jbeta primers. Authors' data handling: Counted up in a later analysis, unique TCR beta chains came to some 80 million, with about 9.9 million shared. TCRdb's copy holds only in-frame clones and misses some; the assay was immunoSEQ multiplex PCR. Clone size and V and J calls were adopted from that table, with D and trimming inferred from the DNA. Of around 76,000 clones in the sample, approximately 80% were seen once. This entry belongs to a study of cytomegalovirus exposure and HLA in healthy donors. Overall study findings and caveats: The study listed approximately 160 cytomegalovirus-associated TCR beta chains. A missense DCLRE1C variant was associated with V- and J-gene trimming of TCR beta chains in a later analysis, and an independent cohort replicated the association. Across donors, presence/absence analyses took sequencing depth to be roughly uniform.

The receptor comes from a woman in her thirties or forties in good health and CMV-seropositive. The gene calls are TRBV19 and TRBJ1-2; TRBD1 agrees at 11 bases. Sequenced material: PBMCs. CDR3 in amino acids: CASSAGTGGNYGYTF. In DNA form, the CDR3 reads TGTGCCAGTAGTGCCGGGACAGGGGGTAACTATGGCTACACCTTC. Full variable domain (rest looked up from reference TRBV19 and TRBJ1-2): DGGITQSPKYLFRKEGQNVTLSCEQNLNHDAMYWYRQDPGQGLRLIYYSQIVNDFQKGDIAEGYSVSREKKESFPLTVTSAQKNPTAFYLCASSAGTGGNYGYTFGSGTRLTVV.